The rows below give T cell receptor beta chains drawn from one sample of a study of vaccination effects on CD4 cells after COVID-19. Libraries were prepared by immunoSEQ multiplex PCR; TCRdb keeps only in-frame clonotypes and omits some of them. The table shows 35,000 to 40,000 clones, with under 70% occurring only once. No antigen is known for these receptors. This sample comprised CD4+ T cells from PBMCs cultured with HCoV-OC43 spike peptides, obtained before COVID-19 vaccination. Receptors were obtained from a human donor who received a COVID-19 vaccine. Each CDR3 is given with its conserved first and last residue. D genes are given only for firm matches. Not all rows give a size; the values are once, few, many and, for expanded clones, a class.

J gene: TRBJ2-3; CDR3 length: 20; V gene: TRBV2; clone size: NA; D gene: TRBD2; CDR3 protein: CASTQPGTRAARTSTDTQYF; CDR3 DNA: TGTGCCAGCACACAACCCGGGACTAGAGCGGCCCGGACTAGCACAGATACGCAGTATTTT
J gene: TRBJ2-7; CDR3 length: 16; V gene: TRBV14; clone size: NA; D gene: TRBD1; CDR3 protein: CASSQDFWDRAFKQYF; CDR3 DNA: TGTGCCAGCAGCCAAGATTTCTGGGACAGGGCTTTCAAGCAGTACTTC
J gene: TRBJ2-7; CDR3 length: 14; V gene: TRBV7-9; clone size: few; D gene: NA; CDR3 protein: CASSRSDAGDEQYF; CDR3 DNA: TGTGCCAGCAGCAGGTCGGACGCAGGGGACGAGCAGTACTTC
J gene: TRBJ2-1; CDR3 length: 11; V gene: TRBV4-1; clone size: NA; D gene: NA; CDR3 protein: CASSRDNEQFF; CDR3 DNA: TGCGCCAGCAGCCGGGATAATGAGCAGTTCTTC
J gene: TRBJ2-3; CDR3 length: 13; V gene: TRBV5-4; clone size: few; D gene: TRBD2; CDR3 protein: CASRPGLADTQYF; CDR3 DNA: TGTGCCAGCAGACCAGGACTAGCGGATACGCAGTATTTT
J gene: TRBJ1-3; CDR3 length: 18; V gene: TRBV4-2; clone size: NA; D gene: TRBD1; CDR3 protein: CASSRDLGQLPSGNTIYF; CDR3 DNA: TGTGCCAGCAGCCGAGACCTGGGACAGCTTCCCTCTGGAAACACCATATATTTT
J gene: TRBJ2-3; CDR3 length: 16; V gene: TRBV7-9; clone size: NA; D gene: NA; CDR3 protein: CASNLMDGLYTDTQYF; CDR3 DNA: TGTGCCAGCAACCTAATGGACGGACTATACACAGATACGCAGTATTTT
J gene: TRBJ2-5; CDR3 length: 12; V gene: TRBV2; clone size: NA; D gene: TRBD1; CDR3 protein: CASSARGETQYF; CDR3 DNA: TGTGCCAGCAGTGCCAGGGGGGAGACCCAGTACTTC
J gene: TRBJ2-7; CDR3 length: 12; V gene: TRBV12-3/TRBV12-4; clone size: NA; D gene: NA; CDR3 protein: CASSLGGREQYF; CDR3 DNA: TGTGCCAGCAGTTTAGGGGGGCGCGAGCAGTACTTC
J gene: TRBJ2-2; CDR3 length: 16; V gene: TRBV18; clone size: NA; D gene: NA; CDR3 protein: CASSPTLSGDTGELFF; CDR3 DNA: TGTGCCAGCTCCCCAACGTTATCAGGGGACACCGGGGAGCTGTTTTTT
J gene: TRBJ2-5; CDR3 length: 16; V gene: TRBV20-1; clone size: once; D gene: TRBD2; CDR3 protein: CSASYWSGTYQETQYF; CDR3 DNA: TGCAGTGCTAGTTATTGGAGCGGGACTTACCAAGAGACCCAGTACTTC
J gene: TRBJ1-2; CDR3 length: 15; V gene: TRBV6-6; clone size: NA; D gene: NA; CDR3 protein: CATLFEFGSYSGYTF; CDR3 DNA: TGTGCCACCCTCTTTGAGTTCGGCTCTTACTCTGGCTACACCTTC
J gene: TRBJ1-5; CDR3 length: 11; V gene: TRBV7-9; clone size: few; D gene: NA; CDR3 protein: CASSLYETQHF; CDR3 DNA: TGTGCCAGCAGCTTATACGAGACCCAGCATTTT
J gene: TRBJ1-2; CDR3 length: 15; V gene: TRBV5-1; clone size: few; D gene: NA; CDR3 protein: CASSLVAGTPYGYTF; CDR3 DNA: TGCGCCAGCAGCTTGGTGGCGGGCACCCCCTATGGCTACACCTTC
J gene: TRBJ2-7; CDR3 length: 16; V gene: TRBV7-8; clone size: NA; D gene: NA; CDR3 protein: CASSLGVMSDIYEQYF; CDR3 DNA: TGTGCCAGCAGCTTGGGGGTGATGTCCGACATCTACGAGCAGTACTTC
J gene: TRBJ2-2; CDR3 length: 13; V gene: TRBV11-2; clone size: NA; D gene: NA; CDR3 protein: CASSFQGTGELFF; CDR3 DNA: TGTGCCAGCAGCTTTCAGGGCACCGGGGAGCTGTTTTTT
J gene: TRBJ2-2; CDR3 length: 15; V gene: TRBV7-8; clone size: NA; D gene: TRBD2; CDR3 protein: CASAGRAANTGELFF; CDR3 DNA: TGTGCCAGCGCCGGGAGGGCAGCGAACACCGGGGAGCTGTTTTTT
J gene: TRBJ1-1; CDR3 length: 14; V gene: TRBV6-5; clone size: NA; D gene: NA; CDR3 protein: CASSYRGGYGEAFF; CDR3 DNA: TGTGCCAGCAGTTATAGGGGGGGCTATGGTGAAGCTTTCTTT
J gene: TRBJ2-2; CDR3 length: 13; V gene: TRBV6-6; clone size: NA; D gene: NA; CDR3 protein: CASSPSGSGELFF; CDR3 DNA: TGTGCCAGCAGCCCGAGCGGGTCCGGGGAGCTGTTTTTT
J gene: TRBJ1-6; CDR3 length: 16; V gene: TRBV5-1; clone size: NA; D gene: TRBD1; CDR3 protein: CASSFLGDRGGSPLHF; CDR3 DNA: TGCGCCAGCAGCTTTCTCGGAGACAGGGGTGGTTCACCCCTCCACTTT
J gene: TRBJ1-5; CDR3 length: 14; V gene: TRBV6-5; clone size: NA; D gene: NA; CDR3 protein: CASSPSGSNQPQHF; CDR3 DNA: TGTGCCAGCAGCCCATCCGGTAGCAATCAGCCCCAGCATTTT
J gene: TRBJ1-1; CDR3 length: 15; V gene: TRBV6-5; clone size: NA; D gene: TRBD1; CDR3 protein: CASTTGGVHNTEAFF; CDR3 DNA: TGTGCCAGCACTACAGGGGGGGTGCATAACACTGAAGCTTTCTTT
J gene: TRBJ1-2; CDR3 length: 12; V gene: TRBV6-5; clone size: NA; D gene: NA; CDR3 protein: CASSTPSYGYTF; CDR3 DNA: TGTGCCAGCAGTACACCATCCTATGGCTACACCTTC
J gene: TRBJ1-2; CDR3 length: 17; V gene: TRBV7-2; clone size: NA; D gene: TRBD1; CDR3 protein: CASRTGDRHIPNYGYTF; CDR3 DNA: TGTGCCAGCAGAACCGGGGACAGGCATATTCCCAACTATGGCTACACCTTC
J gene: TRBJ2-3; CDR3 length: 16; V gene: TRBV4-1; clone size: NA; D gene: TRBD2; CDR3 protein: CASSQPWGGRTDTQYF; CDR3 DNA: TGCGCCAGCAGCCAGCCATGGGGCGGGAGAACAGATACGCAGTATTTT
J gene: TRBJ1-5; CDR3 length: 16; V gene: TRBV4-1; clone size: few; D gene: TRBD1; CDR3 protein: CASSPLDREGNQPQHF; CDR3 DNA: TGCGCCAGCAGCCCTCTCGACAGGGAAGGGAATCAGCCCCAGCATTTT
J gene: TRBJ2-1; CDR3 length: 15; V gene: TRBV5-8; clone size: NA; D gene: NA; CDR3 protein: CASSLVGSSYNEQFF; CDR3 DNA: TGTGCCAGCAGCTTGGTCGGAAGCTCCTACAATGAGCAGTTCTTC
J gene: TRBJ2-1; CDR3 length: 18; V gene: TRBV5-4; clone size: NA; D gene: TRBD2; CDR3 protein: CASSRGPSGSTSYNEQFF; CDR3 DNA: TGTGCCAGCAGCCGAGGCCCTAGCGGGAGTACTTCCTACAATGAGCAGTTCTTC
J gene: TRBJ1-5; CDR3 length: 12; V gene: TRBV30; clone size: NA; D gene: NA; CDR3 protein: CAWSGRNQPQHF; CDR3 DNA: TGTGCCTGGAGTGGACGGAATCAGCCCCAGCATTTT
J gene: TRBJ1-2; CDR3 length: 11; V gene: TRBV9; clone size: NA; D gene: NA; CDR3 protein: CASSANYGYTF; CDR3 DNA: TGTGCCAGCAGCGCCAACTATGGCTACACCTTC
J gene: TRBJ1-2; CDR3 length: 12; V gene: TRBV6-5; clone size: NA; D gene: TRBD1; CDR3 protein: CASRQGTYGYTF; CDR3 DNA: TGTGCCAGCCGACAGGGTACCTATGGCTACACCTTC
J gene: TRBJ2-7; CDR3 length: 13; V gene: TRBV12-3/TRBV12-4; clone size: NA; D gene: NA; CDR3 protein: CASSFSGGYEQYF; CDR3 DNA: TGTGCCAGCAGTTTTTCAGGCGGGTACGAGCAGTACTTC
J gene: TRBJ2-1; CDR3 length: 16; V gene: TRBV5-1; clone size: few; D gene: NA; CDR3 protein: CASSLRPAGIYNEQFF; CDR3 DNA: TGCGCCAGCAGCTTGCGTCCCGCGGGGATCTACAATGAGCAGTTCTTC